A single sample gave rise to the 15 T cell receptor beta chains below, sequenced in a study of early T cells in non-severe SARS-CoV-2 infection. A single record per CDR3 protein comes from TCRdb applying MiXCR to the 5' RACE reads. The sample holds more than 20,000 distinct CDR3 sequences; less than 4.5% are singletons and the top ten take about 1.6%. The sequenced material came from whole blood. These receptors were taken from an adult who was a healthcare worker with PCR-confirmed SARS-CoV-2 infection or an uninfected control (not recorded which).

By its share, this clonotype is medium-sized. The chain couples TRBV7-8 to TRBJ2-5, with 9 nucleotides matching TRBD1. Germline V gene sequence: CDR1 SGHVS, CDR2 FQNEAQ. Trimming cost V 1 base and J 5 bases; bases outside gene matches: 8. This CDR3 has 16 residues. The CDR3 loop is CASSLVRTGVAETQYF. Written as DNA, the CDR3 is TGTGCCAGCAGCTTAGTCCGGACAGGGGTGGCCGAGACCCAGTACTTC.

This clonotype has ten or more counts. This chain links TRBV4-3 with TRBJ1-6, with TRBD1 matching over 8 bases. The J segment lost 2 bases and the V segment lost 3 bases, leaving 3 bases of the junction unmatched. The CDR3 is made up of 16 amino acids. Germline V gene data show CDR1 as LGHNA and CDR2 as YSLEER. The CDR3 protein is CASSHGQGTYNSPLHF. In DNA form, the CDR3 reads TGCGCCAGCAGCCACGGACAGGGCACCTATAATTCACCCCTCCACTTT.

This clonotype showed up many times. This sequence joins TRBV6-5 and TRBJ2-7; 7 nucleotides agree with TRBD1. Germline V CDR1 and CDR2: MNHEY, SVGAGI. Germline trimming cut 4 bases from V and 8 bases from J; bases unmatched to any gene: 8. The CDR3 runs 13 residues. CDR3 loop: CASSSTTGLQQYF. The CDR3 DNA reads TGTGCCAGCAGTTCCACGACAGGGTTGCAGCAGTACTTC.

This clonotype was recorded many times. The chain's CDR3 is CAWSVREGAYEQYF. The CDR3 DNA sequence: TGTGCCTGGAGTGTACGGGAGGGAGCCTACGAGCAGTACTTC. The V gene is TRBV30, the J gene TRBJ2-7; TRBD2 agrees at 8 bases. V was pared by 0 bases and J by 2 bases, with 3 bases of the junction left unmatched. The CDR3 runs 14 residues. Germline values: CDR1 GTSNPN, CDR2 SVGIG (reference sequence).

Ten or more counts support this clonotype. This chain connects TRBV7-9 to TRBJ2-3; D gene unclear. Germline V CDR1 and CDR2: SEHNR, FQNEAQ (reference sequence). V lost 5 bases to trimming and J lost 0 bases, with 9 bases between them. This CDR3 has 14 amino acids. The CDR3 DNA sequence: TGTGCCAGCAGCCAACTGGCTAGCACAGATACGCAGTATTTT. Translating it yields CASSQLASTDTQYF.

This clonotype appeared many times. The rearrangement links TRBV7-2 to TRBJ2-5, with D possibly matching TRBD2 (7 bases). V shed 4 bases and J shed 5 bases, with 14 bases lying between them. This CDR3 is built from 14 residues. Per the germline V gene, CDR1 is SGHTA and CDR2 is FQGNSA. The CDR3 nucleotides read TGTGCCAGCAGCTACCAAGGGGGGGCTGAGACCCAGTACTTC. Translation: CASSYQGGAETQYF.

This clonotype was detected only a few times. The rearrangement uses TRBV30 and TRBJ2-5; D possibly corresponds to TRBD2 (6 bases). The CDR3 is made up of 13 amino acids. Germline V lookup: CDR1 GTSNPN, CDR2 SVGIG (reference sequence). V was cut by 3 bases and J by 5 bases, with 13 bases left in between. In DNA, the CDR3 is TGTGCCTGGAGGCAGTCAGGAGGGGAGACCCAGTACTTC. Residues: CAWRQSGGETQYF.

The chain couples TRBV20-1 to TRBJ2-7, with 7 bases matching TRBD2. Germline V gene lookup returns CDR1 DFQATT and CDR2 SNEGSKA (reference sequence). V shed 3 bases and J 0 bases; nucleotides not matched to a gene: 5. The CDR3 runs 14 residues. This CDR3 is CSARSGASSYEQYF. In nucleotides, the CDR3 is TGCAGTGCTAGGAGCGGGGCATCCTCCTACGAGCAGTACTTC.

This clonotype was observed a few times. CDR3 loop: CSATPWGQLREQYF. The CDR3 nucleotides are TGCAGTGCTACCCCCTGGGGACAGCTTCGAGAGCAGTACTTC. J is TRBJ2-7 and V is TRBV20-1; 7 positions match TRBD1. This CDR3 has 14 amino acids. The V gene end was trimmed by 4 bases and the J gene end by 7 bases; junction bases not matched to a gene: 13. Germline CDR1 and CDR2: DFQATT and SNEGSKA (reference sequence).

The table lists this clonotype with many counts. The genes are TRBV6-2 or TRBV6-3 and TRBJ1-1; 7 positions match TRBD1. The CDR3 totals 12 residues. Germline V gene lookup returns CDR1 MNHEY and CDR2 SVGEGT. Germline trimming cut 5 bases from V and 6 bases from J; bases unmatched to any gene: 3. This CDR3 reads CASSPGQAEAFF. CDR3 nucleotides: TGTGCCAGCAGTCCAGGACAGGCTGAAGCTTTCTTT.

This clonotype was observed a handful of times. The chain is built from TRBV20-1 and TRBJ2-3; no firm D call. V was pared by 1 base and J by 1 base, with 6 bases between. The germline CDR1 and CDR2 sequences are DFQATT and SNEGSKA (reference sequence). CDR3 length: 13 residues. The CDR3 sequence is CSARVGGTDTQYF. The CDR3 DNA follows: TGCAGTGCTAGAGTCGGCGGCACAGATACGCAGTATTTT.

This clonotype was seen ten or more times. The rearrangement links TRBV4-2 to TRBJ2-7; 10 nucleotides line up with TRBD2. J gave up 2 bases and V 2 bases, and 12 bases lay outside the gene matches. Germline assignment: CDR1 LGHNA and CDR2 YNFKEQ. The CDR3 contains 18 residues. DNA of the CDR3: TGTGCCAGCAGCCAAAATTCCGCTAGCGGGGGTTACCCCTACGAGCAGTACTTC. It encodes CASSQNSASGGYPYEQYF.

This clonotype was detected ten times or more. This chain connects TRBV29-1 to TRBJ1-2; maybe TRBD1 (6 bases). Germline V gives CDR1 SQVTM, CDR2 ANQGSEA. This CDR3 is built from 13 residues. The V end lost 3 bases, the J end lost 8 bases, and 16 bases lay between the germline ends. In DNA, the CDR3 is TGCAGCGTTGAGGCAGGGGCAGGGCGGGGCTACACCTTC. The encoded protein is CSVEAGAGRGYTF.

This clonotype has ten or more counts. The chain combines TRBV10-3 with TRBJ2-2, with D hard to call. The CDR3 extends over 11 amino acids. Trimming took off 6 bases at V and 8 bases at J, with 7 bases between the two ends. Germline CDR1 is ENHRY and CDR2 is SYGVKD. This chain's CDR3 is CAISSPGELFF. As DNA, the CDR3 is TGTGCCATCAGCTCACCGGGGGAGCTGTTTTTT.

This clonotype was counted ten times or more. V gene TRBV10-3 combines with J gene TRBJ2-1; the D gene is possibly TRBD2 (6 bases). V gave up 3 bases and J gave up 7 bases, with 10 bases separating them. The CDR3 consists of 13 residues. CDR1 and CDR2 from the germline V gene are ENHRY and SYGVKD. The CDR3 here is CAISDSSGNEQFF. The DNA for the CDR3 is TGTGCCATCAGTGATAGTAGCGGTAATGAGCAGTTCTTC.